This T cell receptor (beta chain) was recorded in a study of blood T cell repertoires in COVID-19. Background on the study: Sample material is recorded as cDNA or gDNA derived from T cells, B-cell-depleted T cells, or PBMCs.

Per germline, CDR1 SGHDT and CDR2 YYEEEE. Trimming took 3 bases from V and 8 from J; bases not matched to a gene: 7. The CDR3 is made up of 15 amino acids. Assay used: immunoSEQ multiplex PCR; TCRdb lists only in-frame clones, some missing. The sample consists of 130,000 to 150,000 clones, 80% to 90% of them appearing once. This clone occurred once. The clonotype originates from a man aged 50 to 60 who had recovered from COVID-19. Sequencing input: peripheral blood. The chain couples TRBV5-6 to TRBJ1-6; the match to TRBD1 covers 8 bases. In DNA, the CDR3 is TGTGCCAGCAGCTCGGCAGGGGGCAGGGATTCACCCCTCCACTTT. This gives the protein CASSSAGGRDSPLHF.